The clone carrying this T cell receptor beta chain was counted at least ten times. This record belongs to a study of response to subunit inactivated influenza vaccine. MiXCR, run by TCRdb on the RT-PCR reads, gives a single entry per CDR3 protein. The sample lists 500,000 to 550,000 distinct CDR3 sequences, 7.2% seen once, with around 13% in the top ten. V was cut by 0 bases and J by 5 bases, with 3 bases left in between. Germline CDR1 is KGHDR and CDR2 is SFDVKD. The CDR3 contains 12 residues. The sequence was obtained from a man aged 50 to 69 who received an inactivated influenza vaccine. Sequencing was performed on PBMCs from blood, taken less than 30 months after vaccination. The chain is built from TRBV24-1 and TRBJ2-5; no clear D gene. CDR3 bases: TGTGCCACCAGTGATTTGCGGGAGACCCAGTACTTC. Its translation: CATSDLRETQYF.